This TCR beta chain was identified in a study of graft-versus-host responses after intestinal transplantation. The plating included around 200,000 irradiated, violet-dye-labeled stimulator cells together with around 200,000 CFSE-labeled responder cells. V lost 5 bases, J lost 2 bases, and 15 bases lay in between. Germline CDR1 LGHNA, CDR2 YNFKEQ. The CDR3 sequence is 15 residues long. This clone was seen a handful of times. Sequenced by immunoSEQ multiplex PCR; TCRdb stores in-frame clones only, minus some. The table has about 8,600 clones, 31% seen once; the top ten hold around 4.9%. The source was alloreactive CD4+ T cells from a mixed lymphocyte reaction culture, collected before intestinal transplant. Subset of the sample: CFSE-low proliferating T cells sorted from roughly 6-day pre-transplant mixed lymphocyte reaction (GvH or HvG direction). The J gene is TRBJ1-2, the V gene TRBV4-2; D perhaps matches TRBD1 (5 bases). This clonotype was sampled from a human patient who received an intestinal transplant. CDR3 region: CASSSAGLGNYGYTF. In DNA form, the CDR3 reads TGTGCCAGCAGCTCTGCGGGGCTCGGGAACTATGGCTACACCTTC.